The 5 T cell receptor beta chains below were found in one sample sequenced in a study of T cell changes during pregnancy in multiple sclerosis. Sequencing used immunoSEQ multiplex PCR; TCRdb keeps in-frame clones, though not all of them. The sample lists approximately 100,000 clones, about 93% occurring once. Source: peripheral blood, taken in the first trimester of pregnancy. These receptors came from a female donor with multiple sclerosis, enrolled in a pregnancy study.

The rearrangement links TRBV9 to TRBJ2-1, with a weak D call TRBD2 (7 bases). Trimming took off 0 bases at V and 8 bases at J, with 15 bases between the two ends. CDR3 length: 15 residues. Per the germline V gene, CDR1 is SGDLS and CDR2 is YYNGEE. The CDR3 DNA reads as TGTGCCAGCAGCGTAGCGGGGGGCCCAAGCCATGAGCAGTTCTTC. Protein: CASSVAGGPSHEQFF. Filled out from reference TRBV9 and TRBJ2-1, the complete variable domain reads DSGVTQTPKHLITATGQRVTLRCSPRSGDLSVYWYQQSLDQGLQFLIQYYNGEERAKGNILERFSAQQFPDLHSELNLSSLELGDSALYFCASSVAGGPSHEQFFGPGTRLTVL.

The chain has TRBV25-1 and TRBJ1-2; D is unclear. The V end was cut by 6 bases, the J end by 6 bases, with 11 bases between. This CDR3 has 12 residues. Germline V CDR1 and CDR2: MGHDK, SYGVNS. The CDR3 protein is CASRSDRHGYTF. As DNA, the CDR3 is TGTGCCAGCAGAAGCGACCGGCATGGCTACACCTTC.

CDR3 DNA: TGTGCCAGCAGCCAAATCGGGACTGACCTCTATGGCTACACCTTC. This gives the protein CASSQIGTDLYGYTF. The chain links TRBV14 to TRBJ1-2; tentative D call: TRBD1 (5 bases). The CDR3 has 15 residues. V lost 2 bases and J 4 bases, leaving 14 bases between the germline ends. Germline assignment: CDR1 SGHDN and CDR2 FVKESK.

This chain connects TRBV5-8 to TRBJ1-2, with 11 nucleotides matching TRBD1. The CDR3 loop spans 14 amino acids. The V gene end was trimmed by 3 bases and the J gene end by 8 bases; junction bases not matched to a gene: 6. Looked up from germline, CDR1 is SGHTS and CDR2 is YDEGEE. CDR3 amino acids: CASSSDRGRGGYTF. CDR3 in DNA: TGTGCCAGCAGCTCGGACAGGGGGCGAGGAGGCTACACCTTC.

This chain links TRBV5-1 with TRBJ2-3; 7 nucleotides agree with TRBD2. The CDR3 loop spans 16 amino acids. The germline V gene encodes CDR1 SGHRS and CDR2 YFSETQ. Trimming at V came to 0 bases and at J to 1 base, leaving 5 bases not matched to a gene. The DNA of the CDR3 is TGCGCCAGCAGCTTGGGTGCGGGGGTCGGCACAGATACGCAGTATTTT. Its protein is CASSLGAGVGTDTQYF.